Included here is one TCR beta chain sequence, with context. The authors' processing: Reference gene primer amplification in the assay estimated nucleated cell counts. This table comes from immunoSEQ multiplex PCR, and its TCRdb copy is limited to in-frame clones, with some not included. V and J calls and clone size come straight from that table; D and trimming were deduced from the DNA. The sample includes around 200,000 clones, approximately 87% of them seen just once. This entry belongs to a study of blood T cell repertoires in COVID-19. Study summary: Sites across the United States, Italy and Spain contributed samples from acute and convalescent COVID-19. T cells, B-cell-depleted T cells, or PBMCs supplied cDNA or gDNA.

The sequenced sample consisted of peripheral blood. The clonotype was recovered from a man in his 70s with active or convalescent COVID-19.

The CDR3 DNA sequence: TGTGCCAGCAGCCAAAGGACGACAGGGGGGAACACTGAAGCTTTCTTT. This encodes CASSQRTTGGNTEAFF. V gene TRBV3-1 (or the pseudogene TRBV3-2) combines with J gene TRBJ1-1, with TRBD1 matching over 9 bases. CDR3 size: 16 residues. The V and J ends lost 2 bases and 1 base, in that order; junction bases with no gene match: 5. Looked up from germline, CDR1 is LGHDT and CDR2 is YNNKEL (reference sequence).